Detailed here is one T cell receptor beta chain. The data are from a study of T cells after yellow fever vaccination. Germline trimming cut 11 bases from V and 2 bases from J; bases unmatched to any gene: 11. Per the germline V gene, CDR1 is SNHLY and CDR2 is FYNNEI. This CDR3 contains 16 residues. TCRdb called the 5' RACE reads again in MiXCR, with one record for every CDR3 protein. Seen here are a few hundred thousand distinct CDR3 sequences, 6.8% observed once, and the top ten hold 18%. The sample was PBMCs, taken about 41 days after the first yellow fever vaccination. The sequence was obtained from a young man who received the YFV17D yellow fever vaccine. This chain joins TRBV2 and TRBJ2-6, with 8 nucleotides matching TRBD1. CDR3 sequence (DNA): TGTGCCGGAGAAGGACAGGGTAATGCTGGGGCCAACGTCCTGACTTTC. As protein: CAGEGQGNAGANVLTF.